Listed below are T cell receptor beta chains from one sample, sequenced in a study of OX40 agonist ivuxolimab in advanced cancers. Some clones are missing from TCRdb's copy, which holds only in-frame ones; the method was immunoSEQ multiplex PCR. The data show approximately 44,000 clones, roughly 84% seen once. The source was CD4+ or CD8+ T cells sorted from blood, collected in a trial of the OX40 agonist ivuxolimab. Receptor source: an adult with an advanced solid tumor such as melanoma, head and neck, liver or kidney cancer. Both conserved end residues are part of each CDR3. A D gene is named only where the DNA matches it firmly. Some rows have no size entry. The others give once, few or many, or a class for an expanded clone.

clone_size,j_call,d_call,v_call,cdr3_length,cdr3_nt,cdr3_aa
NA,TRBJ2-7,NA,TRBV4-1,15,TGCGCCAGCAGCCAAGATCCACAGGAACCCTACGAGCAGTACTTC,CASSQDPQEPYEQYF
few,TRBJ2-1,TRBD2,TRBV9,16,TGTGCCAGCAGCCAGGAACTAGCGGGAGGGCGCAATGAGCAGTTCTTC,CASSQELAGGRNEQFF
once,TRBJ1-2,TRBD1,TRBV28,15,TGTGCCAGCAGTTTATTGGGACAGGGGAGGGATGGCTACACCTTC,CASSLLGQGRDGYTF
NA,TRBJ1-2,NA,TRBV21-1,14,TGTGCCAGCAGCAAAGTGGCCAGCTACTATGGCTACACCTTC,CASSKVASYYGYTF
NA,TRBJ2-3,NA,TRBV9,14,TGTGCCAGCAGCCTAACAGGGCGGGCAGATACGCAGTATTTT,CASSLTGRADTQYF
NA,TRBJ2-7,NA,TRBV12-5,11,TGTGCTAGTGGTTTTTCGTACGAGCAGTACTTC,CASGFSYEQYF
NA,TRBJ1-4,TRBD1,TRBV27,15,TGTGCCAGCAGTGAGGGGGACAGGGGCCTTGAAAAACTGTTTTTT,CASSEGDRGLEKLFF
NA,TRBJ2-6,NA,TRBV5-1,19,TGCGCCAGCAGCTTGGCCGGGAGACAGGGAATCTCTGGGGCCAACGTCCTGACTTTC,CASSLAGRQGISGANVLTF
few,TRBJ2-7,NA,TRBV4-1,13,TGCGCCAGCAGCCAAGGGTTGTCCTACGAGCAGTACTTC,CASSQGLSYEQYF
NA,TRBJ2-3,TRBD1,TRBV5-1,14,TGCGCCAGCAGCGGGGGACAGCACACAGATACGCAGTATTTT,CASSGGQHTDTQYF
NA,TRBJ2-2,TRBD1,TRBV19,18,TGTGCCAGTAAACTCGGACAGGGGGCCAACGCGAACACCGGGGAGCTGTTTTTT,CASKLGQGANANTGELFF
NA,TRBJ1-6,NA,TRBV7-9,13,TGTGCCAGCAGCTTAGAGGGGAATTCACCCCTCCACTTT,CASSLEGNSPLHF
NA,TRBJ2-1,TRBD2,TRBV11-1,14,TGTGCCAGCAGTTCGAGCGGGAACCGGAATGAGCAGTTCTTC,CASSSSGNRNEQFF
NA,TRBJ2-1,TRBD1,TRBV9,14,TGTGCCAGCAGCGGGGACAGGGGGCGCGATGAGCAGTTCTTC,CASSGDRGRDEQFF
NA,TRBJ2-7,TRBD1,TRBV11-3,15,TGTGCCAGCAGCTTAGGGGACAGGGACCGACACGAGCAGTACTTC,CASSLGDRDRHEQYF
NA,TRBJ2-6,NA,TRBV7-6,16,TGTGCCAGCAGCTTAGCTCAGGGGCCTGGGGCCAACGTCCTGACTTTC,CASSLAQGPGANVLTF
few,TRBJ1-2,NA,TRBV29-1,13,TGCAGCGTTGTCATAGCAGATCCCTATGGCTACACCTTC,CSVVIADPYGYTF
once,TRBJ2-2,TRBD1,TRBV7-9,16,TGTGCCAGCAGCTTAGGGACAGGGGCTCAACGCGGGGAGCTGTTTTTT,CASSLGTGAQRGELFF
NA,TRBJ2-2,TRBD2,TRBV9,16,TGTGCCAGCAGCCCATGGGGAGCGGGGATCACCGGGGAGCTGTTTTTT,CASSPWGAGITGELFF
NA,TRBJ1-4,NA,TRBV6-5,13,TGTGCCAGCCTCGGGGCGGTCGGGGAAAAACTGTTTTTT,CASLGAVGEKLFF